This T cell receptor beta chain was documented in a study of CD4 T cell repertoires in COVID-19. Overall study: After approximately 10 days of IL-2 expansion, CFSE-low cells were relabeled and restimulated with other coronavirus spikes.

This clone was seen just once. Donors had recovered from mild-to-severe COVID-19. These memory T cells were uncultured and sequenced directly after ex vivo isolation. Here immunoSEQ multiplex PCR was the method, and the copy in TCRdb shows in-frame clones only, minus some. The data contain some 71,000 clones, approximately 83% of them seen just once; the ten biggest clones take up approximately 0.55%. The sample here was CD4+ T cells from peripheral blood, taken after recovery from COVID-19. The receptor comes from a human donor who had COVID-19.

The CDR3 region is CASSDLPGDYGYTF. As DNA, the CDR3 is TGTGCCAGCAGTGATCTACCAGGGGACTATGGCTACACCTTC. The rearrangement joins TRBV2 to TRBJ1-2; the D gene is possibly TRBD1 (6 bases). Trimming took off 3 bases at V and 3 bases at J, with 11 bases between the two ends. CDR3 length equals 14 residues. Looked up from germline, CDR1 is SNHLY and CDR2 is FYNNEI.